Listed below are T cell receptor beta chains from one sample, sequenced in a study of vaccination effects on CD4 cells after COVID-19. Data came from immunoSEQ multiplex PCR; TCRdb stores just in-frame clones and leaves some out. The table shows tens of thousands of clones, with 73% occurring only once. The antigens for these receptors are not known. Material: CD4+ T cells from PBMCs cultured without peptide, obtained before COVID-19 vaccination. The receptors originated from a human donor who received a COVID-19 vaccine. Both conserved end residues are part of each CDR3. The D gene is left open where the match is weak. The listing skips clone size in some rows; elsewhere it reads once, few, many or a size class.

D: TRBD2
V: TRBV2
size: -
J: TRBJ2-7
length: 14
CDR3: CASRAPGGGYEQYF
DNA: TGTGCCAGTCGGGCCCCCGGGGGGGGCTACGAGCAGTACTTC

D: TRBD1
V: TRBV7-2
size: once
J: TRBJ2-2
length: 16
CDR3: CASSLGYRGRTGELFF
DNA: TGTGCCAGCAGCTTAGGGTACAGGGGGAGAACCGGGGAGCTGTTTTTT

D: TRBD2
V: TRBV3-1/TRBV3-2
size: few
J: TRBJ2-2
length: 20
CDR3: CASSPTRASGRTSNTGELFF
DNA: TGTGCCAGCAGCCCGACAAGGGCTAGCGGGAGGACCTCGAACACCGGGGAGCTGTTTTTT

D: -
V: TRBV5-4
size: -
J: TRBJ1-2
length: 13
CDR3: CASRDAVNYGYTF
DNA: TGTGCCAGCAGAGATGCAGTCAACTATGGCTACACCTTC

D: TRBD1
V: TRBV19
size: few
J: TRBJ2-2
length: 14
CDR3: CASSFWDREGELFF
DNA: TGTGCCAGTAGCTTTTGGGACAGGGAGGGGGAGCTGTTTTTT

D: -
V: TRBV6-6
size: -
J: TRBJ1-4
length: 16
CDR3: CASSPVLLATNEKLFF
DNA: TGTGCCAGCAGCCCCGTTTTACTTGCAACTAATGAAAAACTGTTTTTT

D: TRBD2
V: TRBV10-3
size: -
J: TRBJ2-7
length: 17
CDR3: CAISDPLGGRSTYEQYF
DNA: TGTGCCATCAGTGACCCCCTGGGCGGGAGGTCAACCTACGAGCAGTACTTC

D: -
V: TRBV7-2
size: few
J: TRBJ1-5
length: 12
CDR3: CASSLDLQPQHF
DNA: TGTGCCAGCAGCTTAGATCTTCAGCCCCAGCATTTT

D: -
V: TRBV5-8
size: -
J: TRBJ1-2
length: 14
CDR3: CASSFQGVHYGYTF
DNA: TGTGCCAGCAGCTTTCAAGGGGTCCACTATGGCTACACCTTC

D: TRBD2
V: TRBV10-2
size: -
J: TRBJ2-3
length: 15
CDR3: CASSARGRSTDTQYF
DNA: TGCGCCAGCAGTGCCCGCGGGAGAAGCACAGATACGCAGTATTTT

D: -
V: TRBV30
size: -
J: TRBJ1-5
length: 16
CDR3: CAWSHLGRASNQPQHF
DNA: TGTGCCTGGAGCCATCTTGGGAGGGCTAGCAATCAGCCCCAGCATTTT

D: TRBD1
V: TRBV7-9
size: -
J: TRBJ1-1
length: 16
CDR3: CASSLVTGVPNTEAFF
DNA: TGTGCCAGCAGCTTAGTGACAGGGGTGCCGAACACTGAAGCTTTCTTT

D: -
V: TRBV20-1
size: -
J: TRBJ1-3
length: 14
CDR3: CSASGEPSGNTIYF
DNA: TGCAGTGCTAGTGGCGAACCCTCTGGAAACACCATATATTTT

D: -
V: TRBV6-5
size: -
J: TRBJ1-6
length: 15
CDR3: CASSWEGSSGSPLHF
DNA: TGTGCCAGCAGTTGGGAGGGATCTAGTGGTTCACCCCTCCACTTT

D: -
V: TRBV4-1
size: -
J: TRBJ1-2
length: 15
CDR3: CASSQDFTDNYGYTF
DNA: TGCGCCAGCAGCCAAGATTTTACCGATAACTATGGCTACACCTTC

D: TRBD1
V: TRBV19
size: -
J: TRBJ2-7
length: 15
CDR3: CASRTRQGAKGEQYF
DNA: TGTGCCAGTAGGACTCGACAGGGGGCGAAAGGCGAGCAGTACTTC

D: -
V: TRBV12-3/TRBV12-4
size: -
J: TRBJ2-3
length: 11
CDR3: CASSLEGTQYF
DNA: TGTGCCAGCAGTTTAGAGGGTACGCAGTATTTT

D: -
V: TRBV24-1
size: few
J: TRBJ1-2
length: 12
CDR3: CATSDPGTKFTF
DNA: TGTGCCACCAGTGACCCCGGGACAAAATTCACCTTC

D: TRBD1
V: TRBV5-5
size: -
J: TRBJ1-5
length: 16
CDR3: CASSLGGLGGSQPQHF
DNA: TGTGCCAGCAGCTTGGGGGGACTAGGGGGCTCCCAGCCCCAGCATTTT

D: -
V: TRBV3-1/TRBV3-2
size: -
J: TRBJ2-7
length: 15
CDR3: CASSQEGASSYEQYF
DNA: TGTGCCAGCAGCCAAGAAGGAGCGAGCTCCTACGAGCAGTACTTC

D: TRBD1
V: TRBV2
size: -
J: TRBJ2-4
length: 12
CDR3: CASSSGQDIQYF
DNA: TGTGCCAGCAGTTCGGGACAGGACATTCAGTACTTC

D: TRBD2
V: TRBV10-3
size: -
J: TRBJ2-5
length: 13
CDR3: CAISGGAGETQYF
DNA: TGTGCCATCAGCGGGGGGGCGGGAGAGACCCAGTACTTC

D: TRBD2
V: TRBV27
size: -
J: TRBJ2-6
length: 18
CDR3: CASSYAGLAGPGANVLTF
DNA: TGTGCCAGCAGTTATGCGGGACTAGCGGGACCTGGGGCCAACGTCCTGACTTTC

D: -
V: TRBV10-3
size: once
J: TRBJ1-3
length: 13
CDR3: CAISDRPGNTIYF
DNA: TGTGCCATCAGTGACAGGCCAGGAAACACCATATATTTT

D: -
V: TRBV4-3
size: -
J: TRBJ1-5
length: 17
CDR3: CASSQDSPEMSNQPQHF
DNA: TGCGCCAGCAGCCAAGATAGCCCGGAAATGAGCAATCAGCCCCAGCATTTT

D: -
V: TRBV10-3
size: -
J: TRBJ1-4
length: 15
CDR3: CAISESFSTNEKLFF
DNA: TGTGCCATCAGTGAGTCTTTCAGTACTAATGAAAAACTGTTTTTT

D: -
V: TRBV27
size: -
J: TRBJ1-5
length: 18
CDR3: CASSLGSPDSLSNQPQHF
DNA: TGTGCCAGCAGTTTAGGGTCTCCGGACAGCCTTAGCAATCAGCCCCAGCATTTT

D: -
V: TRBV18
size: few
J: TRBJ1-3
length: 16
CDR3: CASSPEMVGSGNTIYF
DNA: TGTGCCAGCTCACCCGAGATGGTGGGCTCTGGAAACACCATATATTTT

D: -
V: TRBV21-1
size: -
J: TRBJ2-3
length: 16
CDR3: CASSKAGAMSTDTQYF
DNA: TGTGCCAGCAGCAAAGCAGGGGCAATGAGCACAGATACGCAGTATTTT

D: TRBD1
V: TRBV2
size: -
J: TRBJ1-5
length: 15
CDR3: CASRETGEGNQPQHF
DNA: TGTGCCAGCAGAGAGACAGGGGAGGGCAATCAGCCCCAGCATTTT

D: -
V: TRBV18
size: once
J: TRBJ1-2
length: 14
CDR3: CASSPGSANYGYTF
DNA: TGTGCCAGCTCACCAGGGTCAGCTAACTATGGCTACACCTTC

D: -
V: TRBV7-9
size: -
J: TRBJ1-6
length: 15
CDR3: CASTTRAYNNSPLHF
DNA: TGTGCCAGCACCACCCGGGCGTATAATAATTCACCCCTCCACTTT

D: TRBD1
V: TRBV6-6
size: -
J: TRBJ1-2
length: 14
CDR3: CASSYSGTAYGYTF
DNA: TGTGCCAGCAGTTACTCGGGGACAGCCTATGGCTACACCTTC

D: -
V: TRBV7-8
size: few
J: TRBJ1-5
length: 16
CDR3: CASSLIGLSSNQPQHF
DNA: TGTGCCAGCAGCTTAATCGGACTATCCAGCAATCAGCCCCAGCATTTT

D: -
V: TRBV5-1
size: -
J: TRBJ1-2
length: 15
CDR3: CASSLDGVANYGYTF
DNA: TGCGCCAGCAGCTTGGATGGGGTCGCTAACTATGGCTACACCTTC

D: TRBD1
V: TRBV19
size: -
J: TRBJ1-2
length: 13
CDR3: CASSIGTAHGYTF
DNA: TGTGCCAGTAGTATCGGGACAGCTCATGGCTACACCTTC